The rows below give T cell receptor beta chains drawn from one sample of a study of patients and donors after allogeneic stem cell transplantation. TCRdb fed the RT-PCR reads into MiXCR, producing one record per CDR3 protein. The data contain tens of thousands of distinct CDR3 sequences, 5% of them singletons. Sequenced input: blood, either unsorted or a sorted T cell fraction (not recorded which). The receptors here all came from a human donor who was either an allogeneic HSCT recipient or a stem cell or donor lymphocyte infusion donor (not recorded which). It is not recorded whose cells these are; they may come from a transplant donor. Each CDR3 is given with its conserved first and last residue. D genes are given only for firm matches. Rows may omit the clone size; those that give it use once, few, many or a size class.

v_call: TRBV6-5
j_call: TRBJ2-2
d_call: -
clone_size: many
cdr3_aa: CASSYSIGSNTGELFF
cdr3_nt: TGTGCCAGCAGTTACTCGATTGGCTCGAACACCGGGGAGCTGTTTTTT

v_call: TRBV20-1
j_call: TRBJ2-1
d_call: -
clone_size: many
cdr3_aa: CSASTSYNEQFF
cdr3_nt: TGCAGTGCGAGTACTAGCTACAATGAGCAGTTCTTC

v_call: TRBV30
j_call: TRBJ1-2
d_call: -
clone_size: many
cdr3_aa: CAWSVNFQGSGYTF
cdr3_nt: TGTGCCTGGAGTGTGAATTTTCAGGGGAGTGGCTACACCTTC

v_call: TRBV5-1
j_call: TRBJ1-1
d_call: -
clone_size: many
cdr3_aa: CASSGGGGQDTEAFF
cdr3_nt: TGCGCCAGCAGCGGCGGGGGGGGGCAGGACACTGAAGCTTTCTTT

v_call: TRBV5-1
j_call: TRBJ2-1
d_call: TRBD1
clone_size: few
cdr3_aa: CASSPGTARYNEQFF
cdr3_nt: TGCGCCAGCAGCCCAGGGACAGCTCGATACAATGAGCAGTTCTTC

v_call: TRBV20-1
j_call: TRBJ2-3
d_call: TRBD2
clone_size: -
cdr3_aa: CSARLAGNRDTQYF
cdr3_nt: TGCAGTGCCCGACTAGCGGGGAACCGAGATACGCAGTATTTT

v_call: TRBV12-3/TRBV12-4
j_call: TRBJ2-7
d_call: -
clone_size: few
cdr3_aa: CASRFSVGGYEQYF
cdr3_nt: TGTGCCAGCAGATTCTCCGTCGGCGGCTACGAGCAGTACTTC

v_call: TRBV29-1
j_call: TRBJ1-1
d_call: -
clone_size: many
cdr3_aa: CSVQSTNTEAFF
cdr3_nt: TGCAGCGTTCAGTCTACGAACACTGAAGCTTTCTTT

v_call: TRBV7-9
j_call: TRBJ2-7
d_call: TRBD2
clone_size: few
cdr3_aa: CASSPAASGSYLSEQYF
cdr3_nt: TGTGCCAGCAGCCCCGCGGCTAGCGGGAGCTACTTATCCGAGCAGTACTTC

v_call: TRBV2
j_call: TRBJ1-2
d_call: TRBD1
clone_size: many
cdr3_aa: CATRQGRNYGYTF
cdr3_nt: TGTGCCACCCGACAGGGGAGGAACTATGGCTACACCTTC

v_call: TRBV9
j_call: TRBJ1-2
d_call: -
clone_size: -
cdr3_aa: CASSSGANYGYTF
cdr3_nt: TGTGCCAGCAGCTCCGGGGCGAACTATGGCTACACCTTC

v_call: TRBV12-3/TRBV12-4
j_call: TRBJ2-1
d_call: TRBD1
clone_size: many
cdr3_aa: CASSQGVKQFF
cdr3_nt: TGTGCCAGCAGCCAGGGGGTTAAGCAGTTCTTC

v_call: TRBV27
j_call: TRBJ2-6
d_call: TRBD1
clone_size: many
cdr3_aa: CASSDWTGVSSGANVLTF
cdr3_nt: TGTGCCAGCAGCGATTGGACAGGGGTCAGCTCTGGGGCCAACGTCCTGACTTTC

v_call: TRBV5-1
j_call: TRBJ2-6
d_call: -
clone_size: many
cdr3_aa: CASSPTVGANVLTF
cdr3_nt: TGCGCCAGCAGCCCCACCGTGGGGGCCAACGTCCTGACTTTC

v_call: TRBV2
j_call: TRBJ1-4
d_call: -
clone_size: many
cdr3_aa: CASSEPPLQEKLFF
cdr3_nt: TGTGCCAGCAGTGAGCCCCCCCTACAGGAAAAACTGTTTTTT

v_call: TRBV3-1
j_call: TRBJ2-5
d_call: TRBD2
clone_size: many
cdr3_aa: CASSLLAGTQETQYF
cdr3_nt: TGTGCCAGCAGCCTCCTAGCGGGGACCCAAGAGACCCAGTACTTC

v_call: TRBV12-3/TRBV12-4
j_call: TRBJ2-3
d_call: TRBD2
clone_size: many
cdr3_aa: CAISPFGLAGTDTQYF
cdr3_nt: TGTGCCATCTCCCCCTTCGGACTAGCGGGCACAGATACGCAGTATTTT

v_call: TRBV6-2/TRBV6-3
j_call: TRBJ1-5
d_call: -
clone_size: few
cdr3_aa: CASSRPPGTGQPQHF
cdr3_nt: TGTGCCAGCAGCCGTCCGCCAGGGACGGGTCAGCCCCAGCATTTT

v_call: TRBV28
j_call: TRBJ1-6
d_call: TRBD1
clone_size: many
cdr3_aa: CASSSPGQGRTPLHF
cdr3_nt: TGTGCCAGCAGTTCCCCGGGACAGGGGAGGACACCCCTCCACTTT

v_call: TRBV5-1
j_call: TRBJ2-1
d_call: -
clone_size: many
cdr3_aa: CASRELGVYNEQFF
cdr3_nt: TGCGCCAGCAGGGAACTAGGGGTCTACAATGAGCAGTTCTTC

v_call: TRBV29-1
j_call: TRBJ2-1
d_call: -
clone_size: many
cdr3_aa: CSAAPFRSYNEQFF
cdr3_nt: TGCAGCGCCGCCCCCTTTAGGTCCTACAATGAGCAGTTCTTC

v_call: TRBV11-2
j_call: TRBJ1-1
d_call: -
clone_size: many
cdr3_aa: CASSFDPSLNTEAFF
cdr3_nt: TGTGCCAGCAGCTTTGACCCGTCCCTGAACACTGAAGCTTTCTTT

v_call: TRBV7-9
j_call: TRBJ2-1
d_call: -
clone_size: many
cdr3_aa: CASSLRGNEQFF
cdr3_nt: TGTGCCAGCAGCTTAAGAGGGAATGAGCAGTTCTTC

v_call: TRBV6-5
j_call: TRBJ1-6
d_call: -
clone_size: many
cdr3_aa: CASSFSGHNSPLHF
cdr3_nt: TGTGCCAGCAGTTTCAGCGGCCATAATTCACCCCTCCACTTT

v_call: TRBV3-1
j_call: TRBJ1-1
d_call: -
clone_size: -
cdr3_aa: CASSATSNTEAFF
cdr3_nt: TGTGCCAGCAGCGCAACCTCGAACACTGAAGCTTTCTTT

v_call: TRBV12-3/TRBV12-4
j_call: TRBJ1-4
d_call: -
clone_size: many
cdr3_aa: CASSDGGAGNEKLFF
cdr3_nt: TGTGCCAGCAGCGATGGGGGCGCCGGTAATGAAAAACTGTTTTTT

v_call: TRBV11-2
j_call: TRBJ1-2
d_call: -
clone_size: -
cdr3_aa: CASSPGGFGYTF
cdr3_nt: TGTGCCAGCAGTCCCGGGGGCTTCGGCTACACCTTC

v_call: TRBV20-1
j_call: TRBJ2-1
d_call: TRBD2
clone_size: many
cdr3_aa: CSARDIKQAGGSPHLFF
cdr3_nt: TGCAGTGCTAGAGATATCAAGCAGGCGGGAGGGAGTCCACATTTATTCTTC

v_call: TRBV29-1
j_call: TRBJ1-4
d_call: TRBD1
clone_size: -
cdr3_aa: CSVTRRDREKLFF
cdr3_nt: TGCAGCGTGACACGCCGGGACAGGGAAAAACTGTTTTTT

v_call: TRBV20-1
j_call: TRBJ2-7
d_call: -
clone_size: many
cdr3_aa: CSAIRSGAYEQYF
cdr3_nt: TGCAGTGCTATTCGTAGCGGCGCCTACGAGCAGTACTTC

v_call: TRBV28
j_call: TRBJ2-3
d_call: TRBD1
clone_size: -
cdr3_aa: CASAYTGQGTNTQYF
cdr3_nt: TGTGCCAGCGCTTACACGGGACAGGGGACTAATACGCAGTATTTT

v_call: TRBV10-1
j_call: TRBJ2-4
d_call: TRBD1
clone_size: many
cdr3_aa: CASSRDRENIQYF
cdr3_nt: TGCGCCAGCAGCCGGGACAGGGAAAACATTCAGTACTTC

v_call: TRBV20-1
j_call: TRBJ1-2
d_call: TRBD1
clone_size: -
cdr3_aa: CSAKDRGAYGRTF
cdr3_nt: TGCAGTGCAAAGGACAGGGGGGCCTATGGCCGCACCTTC

v_call: TRBV27
j_call: TRBJ2-7
d_call: -
clone_size: many
cdr3_aa: CASRRGTATSYEQYF
cdr3_nt: TGTGCCAGCAGGCGCGGGACAGCGACCTCCTACGAGCAGTACTTC

v_call: TRBV3-1
j_call: TRBJ2-7
d_call: -
clone_size: -
cdr3_aa: CASSQRSIGYEQYF
cdr3_nt: TGTGCCAGCAGCCAAAGGTCTATAGGGTACGAGCAGTACTTC

v_call: TRBV5-1
j_call: TRBJ1-6
d_call: -
clone_size: few
cdr3_aa: CASSLVGGEPLHF
cdr3_nt: TGCGCCAGCAGCTTGGTGGGGGGCGAACCCCTCCACTTT

v_call: TRBV18
j_call: TRBJ1-6
d_call: TRBD1
clone_size: many
cdr3_aa: CASSPSAQGNSPLHF
cdr3_nt: TGTGCCAGCTCACCGTCGGCACAGGGGAATTCACCCCTCCACTTT

v_call: TRBV18
j_call: TRBJ2-1
d_call: -
clone_size: many
cdr3_aa: CASSRGAGDNEQFF
cdr3_nt: TGTGCCAGCTCTAGAGGGGCAGGTGACAATGAGCAGTTCTTC